Presented here are 11 T cell receptor beta chains from one specimen sequenced in a study of blood T cell repertoires in COVID-19. The table came from immunoSEQ multiplex PCR; TCRdb's copy has only in-frame clones and leaves some out. This sample carries roughly 250,000 clones, approximately 90% of them seen once, and the ten largest clones take roughly 3.3%. The sample comprised peripheral blood. The receptors come from a middle-aged woman with acute or convalescent COVID-19.

The chain combines TRBV6-1 with TRBJ1-1; D remains ambiguous. Trimming shortened V by 2 bases and J by 1 base, and 5 bases separated the two germline ends. Germline CDR1 and CDR2: MNHNS and SASEGT. The CDR3 sequence is 13 residues long. CDR3: CASSERENTEAFF. As DNA, the CDR3 is TGTGCCAGCAGTGAACGGGAGAACACTGAAGCTTTCTTT.

This chain links TRBV19 with TRBJ1-2, with 9 bases identical to TRBD1. J gave up 2 bases and V 8 bases, and 6 bases lay outside the gene matches. The CDR3 is 14 amino acids. The V gene's germline CDR1 is LNHDA and CDR2 SQIVND (reference sequence). Here the CDR3 DNA reads TGTGCCAGTGCACCGGGACAGGGCAACTATGGCTACACCTTC. Its translation is CASAPGQGNYGYTF.

The gene calls are TRBV12-3 or TRBV12-4 and TRBJ2-4, with a weak D call TRBD2 (6 bases). The CDR3 extends over 12 amino acids. Trimming took 4 bases from V and 7 from J, leaving 8 bases between them. The CDR3 loop reads CASSYGGNIQYF. CDR3 DNA: TGTGCCAGCAGTTACGGAGGGAACATTCAGTACTTC.

The gene calls are TRBV2 and TRBJ1-1, with 7 bases fitting TRBD1. The CDR3 runs 15 residues. The trim removed 7 bases at V and 5 bases at J, leaving 13 bases unmatched. Looked up from germline, CDR1 is SNHLY and CDR2 is FYNNEI. CDR3 sequence (DNA): TGTGCCAGCAACAGACAGGGAGGCCGGGGGACTGAAGCTTTCTTT. It translates to CASNRQGGRGTEAFF.

The V and J genes are TRBV2 and TRBJ1-1; D is perhaps TRBD1 (6 bases). This CDR3 contains 16 residues. The germline V gene has CDR1 SNHLY and CDR2 FYNNEI. The germline V and J ends were trimmed by 6 bases and 0 bases, with 17 bases remaining between them. CDR3 in DNA: TGTGCCAGCAGATTAGGGGGTACCTACATGAACACTGAAGCTTTCTTT. This gives the protein CASRLGGTYMNTEAFF.

The rearrangement uses TRBV27 and TRBJ1-4; 9 positions agree with TRBD1. The germline gives CDR1 MNHEY, CDR2 SMNVEV (reference sequence). CDR3 length: 13 amino acids. V gave up 6 bases and J gave up 8 bases; unmatched junction bases: 4. The CDR3 reads CASRDRGGEKLFF. The CDR3 DNA reads as TGTGCCAGCAGGGACAGGGGAGGGGAAAAACTGTTTTTT.

This clone has a single count. J is TRBJ2-2 and V is TRBV10-3, with 7 nucleotides matching TRBD1. Germline values: CDR1 ENHRY, CDR2 SYGVKD. The V and J ends lost 10 bases and 7 bases, in that order; junction bases with no gene match: 9. This CDR3 comprises 13 residues. For the CDR3, the DNA is TGTGCCACTAGTGACAGGGAAAACGGGGAGCTGTTTTTT. This encodes CATSDRENGELFF.

CDR3 residues: CASSQERTGNSGNTIYF. CDR3 sequence (DNA): TGTGCCAGCAGCCAAGAAAGGACAGGGAACTCTGGAAACACCATATATTTT. The chain is built from TRBV3-1 (or the pseudogene TRBV3-2) and TRBJ1-3, with 8 bases aligning to TRBD1. CDR1 is LGHDT, CDR2 YNNKEL, per germline (reference sequence). CDR3 length: 17 residues. V shed 0 bases, J shed 0 bases, and the junction held 4 bases outside the gene matches.

The chain carries TRBV27 and TRBJ1-1; the D gene is possibly TRBD1 (6 bases). Trimming took off 6 bases at V and 7 bases at J, with 18 bases between the two ends. This CDR3 comprises 14 residues. Germline CDR1 and CDR2: MNHEY and SMNVEV (reference sequence). In DNA, the CDR3 is TGTGCCAGCAGGTCGGGCGCAGGGGTAGGTGAAGCTTTCTTT. Protein sequence: CASRSGAGVGEAFF.

The chain links TRBV10-3 to TRBJ1-6; 10 bases match TRBD1. J gave up 8 bases and V 5 bases, and 18 bases lay outside the gene matches. Germline CDR1 ENHRY, CDR2 SYGVKD. The CDR3 totals 19 residues. The CDR3 region is CAISTYPFTTGGLDSPLHF. The CDR3 coding sequence is TGTGCCATCAGTACCTATCCCTTCACGACAGGGGGCTTGGATTCACCCCTCCACTTT.

The chain uses TRBV5-1 and TRBJ2-3; D unresolved. Per the germline V gene, CDR1 is SGHRS and CDR2 is YFSETQ. V was shortened by 8 bases and J by 3 bases, with 7 bases between the two germline ends. The CDR3 runs 11 residues. The CDR3 is CASAATDTQYF. The CDR3 DNA sequence: TGCGCCAGTGCGGCGACAGATACGCAGTATTTT. The full variable domain, its missing parts supplied by reference TRBV5-1 and TRBJ2-3, is KAGVTQTPRYLIKTRGQQVTLSCSPISGHRSVSWYQQTPGQGLQFLFEYFSETQRNKGNFPGRFSGRQFSNSRSEMNVSTLELGDSALYLCASAATDTQYFGPGTRLTVL.